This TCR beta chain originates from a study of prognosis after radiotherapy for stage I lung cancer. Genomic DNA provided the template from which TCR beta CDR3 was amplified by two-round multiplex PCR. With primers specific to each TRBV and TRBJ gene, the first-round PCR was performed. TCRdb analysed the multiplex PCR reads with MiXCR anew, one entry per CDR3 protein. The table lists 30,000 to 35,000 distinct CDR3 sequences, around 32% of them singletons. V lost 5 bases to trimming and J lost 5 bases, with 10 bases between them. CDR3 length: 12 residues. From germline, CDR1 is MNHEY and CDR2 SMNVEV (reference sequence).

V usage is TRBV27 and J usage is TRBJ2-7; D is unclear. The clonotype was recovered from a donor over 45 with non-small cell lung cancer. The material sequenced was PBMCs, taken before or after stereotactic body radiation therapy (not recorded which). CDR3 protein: CASSIKGHEQYF. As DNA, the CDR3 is TGTGCCAGCAGTATAAAAGGGCACGAGCAGTACTTC.